These T cell receptor beta chains were read from a single sample in a study of CD8 T cells in ankylosing spondylitis. MiXCR, applied by TCRdb to the 5' RACE reads, yields one record per CDR3 protein. The sample has 470,000 or so distinct CDR3 sequences; 25% to 30% are singletons. The sample comprised blood, either unsorted or a sorted T cell fraction (not recorded which). The receptors were gathered from a male donor with ankylosing spondylitis. CDR3s include the opening cysteine and the closing phenylalanine or tryptophan.

TRBV5-1	TRBJ2-1	CASSNGTSGSSFF
TRBV5-5	TRBJ2-3	CASSLYDSTDTQYF
TRBV6-2/TRBV6-3	TRBJ2-3	CASRMGREGADTQYF
TRBV18	TRBJ2-5	CASSPFSGETQYF
TRBV20-1	TRBJ2-7	CSAQTGPSYEQYF
TRBV20-1	TRBJ1-2	CSANRDRDLGYGYTF
TRBV4-1	TRBJ2-5	CASSQASGSLETQYF
TRBV5-1	TRBJ1-1	CASSLAFENTEAFF
TRBV5-1	TRBJ2-3	CASSLEAAWTDTQYF
TRBV20-1	TRBJ2-4	CSAEHEDIQYF
TRBV12-3/TRBV12-4	TRBJ2-2	CASSFIEYTGELFF
TRBV12-3/TRBV12-4	TRBJ1-6	CASTREGQNSPLHF
TRBV11-1	TRBJ2-1	CASSSVSRGLSSGNEQFF
TRBV19	TRBJ1-4	CASRPTSGREKLFF
TRBV20-1	TRBJ2-1	CSARMAGGKGQQFF
TRBV6-2/TRBV6-3	TRBJ2-1	CASRLQLAGYNEQFF
TRBV5-8	TRBJ2-1	CASSLGQGAKGNEQFF
TRBV5-5	TRBJ2-5	CASSTSGSMKTQYF
TRBV5-5	TRBJ2-5	CASSLDGVQPETQYF
TRBV27	TRBJ2-5	CASSGALGETQYF
TRBV6-2/TRBV6-3	TRBJ2-1	CASRVLGFRDNEQFF
TRBV5-1	TRBJ2-2	CASTLGKHAYTGELFF
TRBV5-6	TRBJ2-7	CASSSLPGYEQYF
TRBV28	TRBJ2-5	CASSTRTATKRPQYF
TRBV3-1	TRBJ2-2	CASSLRGSSTGELFF